The 10 T cell receptor beta chains given below trace back to one sample, sequenced in a study of tumour-infiltrating T cells in Burkitt lymphoma. Profiling relied on immunoSEQ multiplex PCR, and the TCRdb table lists in-frame clones only, not all of them. Of around 50,000 clones detected, approximately 31% appear once; the ten largest clones hold 2.5% to 3.5%. The specimen sequenced was tumor tissue. These receptors were collected from a human donor with Burkitt lymphoma.

The chain employs TRBV6-6 and TRBJ1-6, with 7 nucleotides matching TRBD1. The CDR3 is 13 amino acids. V was pared by 8 bases and J by 7 bases, with 5 bases of the junction left unmatched. Per the germline V gene, CDR1 is MNHNY and CDR2 is SVGAGI (reference sequence). CDR3 sequence reads: CASAKGQNSPLHF. The CDR3 DNA follows: TGTGCCAGCGCGAAGGGACAGAATTCACCCCTCCACTTT.

The sample holds a few counts of this clone. This chain joins TRBV5-1 and TRBJ2-3, with 12 bases fitting TRBD1. Germline V lookup: CDR1 SGHRS, CDR2 YFSETQ. Unmatched junction bases numbered 9, after V lost 4 bases and J lost 6 bases. The CDR3 is 16 amino acids. CDR3 coding DNA: TGCGCCAGCAGCCGGGGGGGACAGGGGGCCGGCGATACGCAGTATTTT. Encoded protein: CASSRGGQGAGDTQYF. Full variable domain (remainder filled in from reference TRBV5-1 and TRBJ2-3): KAGVTQTPRYLIKTRGQQVTLSCSPISGHRSVSWYQQTPGQGLQFLFEYFSETQRNKGNFPGRFSGRQFSNSRSEMNVSTLELGDSALYLCASSRGGQGAGDTQYFGPGTRLTVL.

The sample holds a few counts of this clone. The chain joins TRBV10-1 to TRBJ2-1; maybe TRBD2 (5 bases). Trimming took 5 bases from V and 0 from J, leaving 11 bases between them. Germline V lookup: CDR1 WNHNN, CDR2 SYGVQD (reference sequence). The CDR3 is 15 amino acids. This CDR3 reads CASSRDKHSYNEQFF. The CDR3 DNA reads as TGCGCCAGCAGTCGGGATAAACACTCCTACAATGAGCAGTTCTTC.

J is TRBJ2-2 and V is TRBV5-1; D ambiguous. The CDR3 has 14 amino acids. The V gene lost 2 bases and the J gene lost 5 bases, with 10 bases spanning the gap. The V gene's germline CDR1 is SGHRS and CDR2 YFSETQ. In nucleotides, the CDR3 is TGCGCCAGCAGCTTAGTGGACGGAACCGGGGAGCTGTTTTTT. Amino acid sequence: CASSLVDGTGELFF.

The chain has TRBV10-3 and TRBJ1-2; TRBD1 is a possible D gene (6 bases). V shed 2 bases and J shed 3 bases, with 10 bases lying between them. The germline gives CDR1 ENHRY, CDR2 SYGVKD. The CDR3 has 14 residues. CDR3 residues: CAISEGGGYYGYTF. The CDR3 bases are TGTGCCATCAGTGAGGGGGGGGGCTACTATGGCTACACCTTC.

The chain couples TRBV2 to TRBJ1-3; D unclear. This CDR3 region has 14 residues. Germline lookup yields CDR1 SNHLY and CDR2 FYNNEI. Deletions cut 2 bases from V and 2 bases from J, with 7 bases between. This CDR3 is CASSENGPGNTIYF. The CDR3 nucleotides read TGTGCCAGCAGTGAAAACGGACCTGGAAACACCATATATTTT.

The rearrangement links TRBV10-3 to TRBJ2-5, with 7 positions matching TRBD1. The germline V gene has CDR1 ENHRY and CDR2 SYGVKD. This CDR3 is 15 amino acids long. The V segment lost 6 bases and the J segment 5 bases; nucleotides outside the gene matches: 12. The CDR3, as DNA: TGTGCCATCAGAGGCCTAACAGGGGTTGGGGAGACCCAGTACTTC. Translating gives CAIRGLTGVGETQYF.

This clone was detected only a few times. The genes are TRBV18 and TRBJ1-3; no clear D gene. Per germline, CDR1 KGHSH and CDR2 LQKENI. The CDR3 totals 14 residues. The V end lost 3 bases, the J end lost 8 bases, and 14 bases lay between the germline ends. The CDR3 DNA is TGTGCCAGCTCACCTAGCGCCGCCGGGGACACCATATATTTT. Protein sequence: CASSPSAAGDTIYF.

The chain combines TRBV5-1 with TRBJ1-6; tentative D call: TRBD1 (5 bases). Trimming left V 0 bases short and J 7 bases short, with 11 bases between. The CDR3 sequence is 15 residues long. Germline CDR1 reads SGHRS; CDR2 reads YFSETQ. The CDR3 is CASSLGGTANSPLHF. The CDR3 DNA follows: TGCGCCAGCAGCTTGGGTGGGACGGCGAATTCACCCCTCCACTTT.

There are a few counts of this clone. This CDR3 is CASRRGINYGYTF. Here the CDR3 DNA reads TGTGCCAGCAGGCGTGGGATTAACTATGGCTACACCTTC. This chain links TRBV5-6 with TRBJ1-2; no clear D. The CDR3 totals 13 residues. V lost 5 bases and J lost 1, with 9 bases in between. CDR1 and CDR2 (germline): SGHDT, YYEEEE.